Listed below are T cell receptor beta chains from one sample, sequenced in a study of vaccination and CD4 T cells after COVID-19. TCRdb reanalysed the PCR reads using MiXCR and keeps one entry per CDR3 protein. The repertoire holds approximately 15,000 distinct CDR3 sequences, with around a fifth as singletons. Their target antigens are unknown. The sample consisted of CD4+ T cells from blood, cultured in vitro, taken before SARS-CoV-2 vaccination. The receptor set was obtained from a human donor who received a COVID-19 vaccine. Each CDR3 is given with its conserved first and last residue. D genes are given only for firm matches. A row's size may be missing; if present it is once, few, many or a size class.

clone size,V gene,D gene,J gene,CDR3 DNA,CDR3 protein
NA,TRBV6-2/TRBV6-3,TRBD2,TRBJ2-1,TGTGCCAGCAGTTATCCGGGCGGGAGAGACAATGAGCAGTTCTTC,CASSYPGGRDNEQFF
NA,TRBV5-1,NA,TRBJ2-3,TGCGCCAGCAGCCTGGAGCCAGCGCAGCAAGATACGCAGTATTTT,CASSLEPAQQDTQYF
few,TRBV2,NA,TRBJ1-2,TGTGCCAGCAGTGAAGCGCGACGGAACGGCTACACCTTC,CASSEARRNGYTF
few,TRBV27,TRBD2,TRBJ2-2,TGTGCCAGCAGTTTATATGGCGGGGGTTATTCCACCGGGGAGCTGTTTTTT,CASSLYGGGYSTGELFF
NA,TRBV10-1,NA,TRBJ2-2,TGCGCCAGCAGGCAGGGTGCCACCGGGGAGCTGTTTTTT,CASRQGATGELFF
few,TRBV7-9,NA,TRBJ2-7,TGTGCCAGCAGCTGGACTGACTTC,CASSWTDF
few,TRBV19,NA,TRBJ2-5,TGTGCCAGTAGTATAGCCGACGTCGAGGGAGAGACCCAGTACTTC,CASSIADVEGETQYF
NA,TRBV6-4,NA,TRBJ1-2,TGTCCCAGCAGTGACAGAGAGGGAGGCTACACCTTC,CPSSDREGGYTF
medium-sized,TRBV6-1,NA,TRBJ2-3,TGTGCCAGCAGTGAAGCGAGGGTAGACACAGATACGCAGTATTTT,CASSEARVDTDTQYF
medium-sized,TRBV19,TRBD1,TRBJ1-6,TGTGCCAGTACCTCCGGGACAGGGCGGAATTCACCCCTCCACTTT,CASTSGTGRNSPLHF
few,TRBV20-1,TRBD2,TRBJ2-5,TGCAGTGCTACGGTTGGAAGCGGGGGGGACGAGACCCAGTACTTC,CSATVGSGGDETQYF
few,TRBV7-9,TRBD1,TRBJ1-4,TGTGCCAGCAGCTTCAGGGGGCGCGTTCCAACTAATGAAAAACTGTTTTTT,CASSFRGRVPTNEKLFF
NA,TRBV2,NA,TRBJ2-1,TGTGCCAGCAGCCACGAGGACAGCTACAATGAGCAGTTCTTC,CASSHEDSYNEQFF
few,TRBV6-1,NA,TRBJ2-3,TGTGCCAGCTCCCCCCTCTCCACAGATACGCAGTATTTT,CASSPLSTDTQYF
few,TRBV18,TRBD1,TRBJ2-7,TGTGCCAGCTCACCATCTTTCGGGACAGGGGGCTACGAGCAGTACTTC,CASSPSFGTGGYEQYF
NA,TRBV20-1,NA,TRBJ2-3,TGCAGTGCTAAGACCTGGGACCAGCTCACAGATACGCAGTATTTT,CSAKTWDQLTDTQYF
few,TRBV5-6,NA,TRBJ1-6,TGTGCCAGCAGCTTGGTTACAGGGAAGGTTTCACCCCTCCACTTT,CASSLVTGKVSPLHF
few,TRBV6-1,NA,TRBJ1-3,TGTGCCAGCAAGTGGGACCGAAGTATTGGAAACACCATATATTTT,CASKWDRSIGNTIYF
few,TRBV6-1,TRBD1,TRBJ1-1,TGTGCCAGCAGGCTTGACAGGGGTGAAGCTTTCTTT,CASRLDRGEAFF
medium-sized,TRBV7-2,TRBD2,TRBJ2-3,TGTGCCAGCAGCCCCCAGCGGGGGGGTAGCACAGATACGCAGTATTTT,CASSPQRGGSTDTQYF
few,TRBV7-9,NA,TRBJ2-1,TGTGCCAGCAGCCCCCCACGTACTTACAATGAGCAGTTCTTC,CASSPPRTYNEQFF
few,TRBV7-2,NA,TRBJ2-5,TGTGCCAGCAGCTTATCCCACAAAGAGACCCAGTACTTC,CASSLSHKETQYF
NA,TRBV7-2,NA,TRBJ2-3,TGTGCCAGCAGGGGGGGTGTTCAGTATTTT,CASRGGVQYF
few,TRBV29-1,NA,TRBJ1-1,TGCAGCGTTGAACTGGGAGGGCACACTGAAGCTTTCTTT,CSVELGGHTEAFF
medium-sized,TRBV20-1,NA,TRBJ1-6,TGCAGTGCTAGAGATCCGAGGGTCCAGTTTTCACCCCTCCACTTT,CSARDPRVQFSPLHF
NA,TRBV20-1,TRBD1,TRBJ2-7,TGCAGTGCGACTTGGGACAGGGGTTACGAGCAGTACTTC,CSATWDRGYEQYF
NA,TRBV6-2/TRBV6-3,NA,TRBJ1-5,TGTGCCAGCAGTTCCGTGGGGGTTAGATTTCCCCAATTACGGCCCCAGCATTTT,CASSSVGVRFPQLRPQHF